Listed below are T cell receptor beta chains from one sample, sequenced in a study of blood T cell repertoires in COVID-19. Method: immunoSEQ multiplex PCR; TCRdb's copy keeps in-frame clones and lacks some. The table includes some 150,000 clones, over 80% detected once. Sequencing was carried out using peripheral blood. The origin of the receptors is a woman between 50 and 59 years old with acute or convalescent COVID-19. Each CDR3 is given without its conserved first and last residue. A row's size may be missing; if present it is once, few, many or a size class.

V gene: TRBV30; J gene: TRBJ1-6; clone size: NA; CDR3 protein: AWRGPPESPLH
V gene: TRBV5-4; J gene: TRBJ1-2; clone size: NA; CDR3 protein: ASSLDRLNYGYT
V gene: TRBV5-4; J gene: TRBJ2-3; clone size: NA; CDR3 protein: ASSPGGQGATDTQY
V gene: TRBV5-1; J gene: TRBJ1-2; clone size: NA; CDR3 protein: ASSLGPRAFGYT
V gene: TRBV9; J gene: TRBJ2-3; clone size: NA; CDR3 protein: ASSVGQGGDTQY
V gene: TRBV28; J gene: TRBJ1-5; clone size: NA; CDR3 protein: ASSDDRAPNSNQPQH
V gene: TRBV2; J gene: TRBJ1-4; clone size: NA; CDR3 protein: ASSRDRGEKLF
V gene: TRBV29-1; J gene: TRBJ2-5; clone size: NA; CDR3 protein: SVEGAGETQY
V gene: TRBV30; J gene: TRBJ2-7; clone size: NA; CDR3 protein: AWTQGYGEQY
V gene: TRBV19; J gene: TRBJ2-6; clone size: NA; CDR3 protein: ASRGRDSGANVLT
V gene: TRBV6-1; J gene: TRBJ2-1; clone size: once; CDR3 protein: ASSEARFEQF
V gene: TRBV11-3; J gene: TRBJ2-3; clone size: NA; CDR3 protein: ASSSGQGDTDTQY
V gene: TRBV10-2; J gene: TRBJ1-2; clone size: NA; CDR3 protein: ASRLPGQGFGGYT
V gene: TRBV24-1; J gene: TRBJ1-5; clone size: NA; CDR3 protein: ATSEVQWPQH
V gene: TRBV5-1; J gene: TRBJ2-3; clone size: NA; CDR3 protein: ASSKFDRVGTDTQY
V gene: TRBV4-1; J gene: TRBJ2-1; clone size: NA; CDR3 protein: ASSQDGDTYNEQF
V gene: TRBV5-1; J gene: TRBJ2-1; clone size: few; CDR3 protein: ASSSIAGETF
V gene: TRBV5-4; J gene: TRBJ2-3; clone size: NA; CDR3 protein: ASRTSGMGTDTQY
V gene: TRBV24-1; J gene: TRBJ2-2; clone size: NA; CDR3 protein: ATRGQGNTGELF
V gene: TRBV11-3; J gene: TRBJ1-1; clone size: few; CDR3 protein: ASSLKGGTEAF
V gene: TRBV9; J gene: TRBJ2-1; clone size: NA; CDR3 protein: ASSGSGGGGEQF
V gene: TRBV19; J gene: TRBJ2-2; clone size: NA; CDR3 protein: ASSTTWQGPSWTGELF
V gene: TRBV4-3; J gene: TRBJ1-2; clone size: few; CDR3 protein: ASSQVIRGSGYT
V gene: TRBV7-2; J gene: TRBJ2-3; clone size: NA; CDR3 protein: ASSWSRGVGTDTQY
V gene: TRBV7-3; J gene: TRBJ2-7; clone size: NA; CDR3 protein: ASSLTGSGSEQY